The 3 T cell receptor beta chains presented below share a single source sample, sequenced in a study of metastatic and nonmetastatic thyroid tumors. MiXCR re-clonotyped the PCR reads for TCRdb. The data hold 72,000 or so clones, with roughly a sixth observed a single time. Thyroid surgery was preceded by no treatment in any patient. The specimen was blood. The receptor set was obtained from a female donor with papillary thyroid cancer or a benign thyroid nodule (not recorded which). Some clones in this sample may be carry-over from other donors' samples.

The table lists this clone with a few counts. The V call is TRBV24-1, the J call TRBJ2-3, with 8 bases that match TRBD1. J was trimmed by 2 bases and V by 9 bases; bases with no gene match: 6. The V gene's germline CDR1 is KGHDR and CDR2 SFDVKD. The CDR3 is made up of 14 amino acids. This chain's CDR3 is CATGQGTNTDTQYF. Written as DNA, the CDR3 is TGTGCCACCGGACAGGGAACCAACACAGATACGCAGTATTTT.

This clone was seen repeatedly, ten times or more. Within the sample, other DNA sequences also encode this same CDR3. V and J are TRBV14 and TRBJ2-1; 10 bases are shared with TRBD2. In germline, CDR1 is SGHDN, CDR2 FVKESK. This CDR3 spans 15 amino acids. With V trimmed by 4 bases and J by 3 bases, 3 bases remained unmatched. CDR3 sequence: CASSPTSGFYNEQFF. CDR3 nucleotides: TGTGCCAGCAGCCCGACTAGCGGGTTCTACAATGAGCAGTTCTTC.

This clone was detected ten times or more. Sequence at one end of the junction differs from germline and may be a read error. The CDR3 nucleotides are TGTGCTAGCAGCCCCGGTCCGACCGGGACAGGGTTCGAGCAGTACTTC. It yields the protein CASSPGPTGTGFEQYF. This chain uses TRBV7-7 with TRBJ2-7; 9 bases agree with TRBD1. The CDR3 loop spans 16 amino acids. In germline, CDR1 is SSHAT, CDR2 FNYEAQ (reference sequence). Drawing the rest from reference TRBV7-7 and TRBJ2-7, the complete variable domain is GAGVSQSPRYKVTKRGQDVTLRCDPISSHATLYWYQQALGQGPEFLTYFNYEAQPDKSGLPSDRFSAERPEGSISTLTIQRTEQRDSAMYRCASSPGPTGTGFEQYFGPGTRLTVT.